The T cell receptor beta chain under discussion was sequenced for a study of post-analysis software for immune sequencing data. This clonotype was detected a few times. Its antigen remains unknown. Study outcomes and limitations: Included in a set of four or five TRBV segments more frequent in patients than controls were TRBV5-6, TRBV5-1 and TRBV20-1. Comparison with controls showed significantly lower normalized Chao1 diversity in multiple sclerosis patients.

The TCR beta cDNA libraries carried unique molecular identifiers. MiXCR, run by TCRdb on the PCR reads, gives a single entry per CDR3 protein. The sample includes fewer than 850,000 distinct CDR3 sequences, 30% of them seen just once. Germline CDR1 and CDR2: DFQATT and SNEGSKA (reference sequence). Trimming took off 6 bases at V and 6 bases at J, with 21 bases between the two ends. The CDR3 has 15 amino acids. The chain is built from TRBV20-1 and TRBJ2-1; possibly TRBD1 or TRBD2 for D (6 bases each). The sequencing sample was made of blood. The origin of this receptor is a girl aged 10 to 17 with multiple sclerosis. CDR3 residues: CSAGSPGQGANEQFF. In nucleotides, the CDR3 is TGCAGTGCCGGGAGCCCGGGACAAGGGGCCAATGAGCAGTTCTTC.